Shown below are 13 T cell receptor beta chains from a single sample sequenced in a study of T cell responses to AZD1222 COVID-19 vaccine (dated by TCRdb to the early 2020s). Libraries were prepared through the immunoSEQ multiplex PCR assay. What TCRdb holds here is the immuneACCESS table cut down to in-frame rearrangements. Part of the clones is not present; checked against another copy, under half of the missing clones reflect an unresolved V gene, and the others are unexplained. Present in this sample are about 130,000 clones, approximately 90% of which were seen just once. About 3.7% of the sample is in the top ten clones. The time point label for this specimen denotes: baseline before first vaccination. The source was peripheral blood, collected on day 0 of AZD1222 vaccination. The receptors stem from an adult in good health.

This clone is a singleton in its sample. This rearrangement joins TRBV10-1 to TRBJ1-3; a weak D match, TRBD1 (6 bases). Trimming took 7 bases from V and 5 from J, leaving 12 bases between them. Germline V CDR1 and CDR2: WNHNN, SYGVQD (reference sequence). This CDR3 comprises 13 residues. The CDR3: CASIPGARNTIYF. The CDR3 DNA is TGCGCCAGCATACCGGGGGCGCGAAACACCATATATTTT.

The V call is TRBV29-1, the J call TRBJ2-3, with 8 bases aligning to TRBD1. V lost 6 bases and J lost 8; bases outside the gene matches: 4. The CDR3 is made up of 11 amino acids. Germline CDR1 and CDR2: SQVTM and ANQGSEA. The CDR3 reads CSVEQGVTQYF. The DNA for the CDR3 is TGCAGCGTGGAACAGGGGGTTACGCAGTATTTT.

The chain couples TRBV7-8 to TRBJ2-3; a possible D gene is TRBD2 (5 bases). Trimming removed 2 bases at V and 5 bases at J, with 11 bases between. The CDR3 loop spans 14 amino acids. From germline, CDR1 is SGHVS and CDR2 FQNEAQ. The CDR3 DNA reads TGTGCCAGCAGCTTAAGAGGACTGAGAGATACGCAGTATTTT. It yields the protein CASSLRGLRDTQYF.

This clone is a singleton in its sample. This rearrangement joins TRBV4-3 to TRBJ2-7; a weak D match, TRBD1 (5 bases). The V and J ends lost 0 bases and 2 bases respectively, with 11 bases between them. The CDR3 contains 15 residues. The germline V gene encodes CDR1 LGHNA and CDR2 YSLEER. CDR3 in amino acids: CASSQDQGTPYEQYF. In nucleotides, the CDR3 is TGCGCCAGCAGCCAAGATCAGGGTACTCCCTACGAGCAGTACTTC.

This chain links TRBV4-1 with TRBJ1-1; maybe TRBD1 (5 bases). V was trimmed by 1 base and J by 0 bases, leaving 9 bases between them. The CDR3 runs 15 residues. Germline V gene data show CDR1 as MGHRA and CDR2 as YSYEKL. CDR3 nucleotides: TGCGCCAGCAGCCAAGCGGGACGGATGAACACTGAAGCTTTCTTT. Translated, it gives CASSQAGRMNTEAFF.

This rearrangement joins TRBV30 to TRBJ2-2; 7 nucleotides line up with TRBD2. CDR3 length: 16 amino acids. Germline assignment: CDR1 GTSNPN and CDR2 SVGIG (reference sequence). V lost 4 bases to trimming and J lost 4 bases; unmatched junction nucleotides: 12. The CDR3 here is CAWTMVAGLGTGELFF. DNA of the CDR3: TGTGCCTGGACCATGGTAGCGGGTTTGGGCACCGGGGAGCTGTTTTTT.

The CDR3 DNA reads TGTGCCAGCAGCTCAATACAGGGATCGGGACAGCCCCAGCATTTT. Its translation is CASSSIQGSGQPQHF. The chain has TRBV7-9 and TRBJ1-5, with D possibly being TRBD1 (6 bases). The CDR3 extends over 15 amino acids. Germline loops: CDR1 SEHNR, CDR2 FQNEAQ (reference sequence). V lost 4 bases, J lost 7 bases, and 17 bases lay in between.

V usage is TRBV6-5 and J usage is TRBJ2-5; weak D call: TRBD1 (5 bases). This CDR3 has 16 amino acids. V gave up 0 bases and J gave up 5 bases, with 16 bases separating them. Germline V gene lookup returns CDR1 MNHEY and CDR2 SVGAGI. The CDR3 is CASSYSSLGVEETQYF. Written as DNA, the CDR3 is TGTGCCAGCAGTTACTCTTCTTTAGGGGTCGAGGAGACCCAGTACTTC.

V usage is TRBV9 and J usage is TRBJ2-1, with D possibly TRBD1 on 6 matching bases. This CDR3 is 15 amino acids long. V lost 2 bases, J lost 0 bases, and 9 bases lay in between. Germline CDR1 SGDLS, CDR2 YYNGEE. The CDR3 sequence: CASSVTGSSYNEQFF. Written as DNA, the CDR3 is TGTGCCAGCAGCGTCACAGGGAGCTCCTACAATGAGCAGTTCTTC.

The chain is built from TRBV9 and TRBJ2-1; 9 bases align to TRBD2. Unmatched junction bases numbered 11, after V lost 3 bases and J lost 4 bases. This CDR3 has 17 residues. CDR1 is SGDLS and CDR2 is YYNGEE in the germline V gene. The CDR3 loop is CASSGDISGSSYNEQFF. CDR3 DNA: TGTGCCAGCAGCGGGGACATTAGCGGGAGTAGTTACAATGAGCAGTTCTTC.

The chain combines TRBV28 with TRBJ1-1; TRBD1 matches 8 bases. The CDR3 extends over 15 amino acids. The germline V gene encodes CDR1 MDHEN and CDR2 SYDVKM. With 4 bases clipped from V and 7 bases from J, the junction kept 11 bases outside the gene matches. CDR3 residues: CASSYQGARDGEAFF. The CDR3 DNA reads as TGTGCCAGCAGTTACCAGGGGGCGCGTGATGGTGAAGCTTTCTTT.

This clone appeared a single time. This chain links TRBV7-7 with TRBJ2-3, with 11 bases that match TRBD1. CDR3 length: 15 residues. Germline CDR1 is SSHAT and CDR2 is FNYEAQ (reference sequence). V lost 5 bases to trimming and J lost 4 bases; unmatched junction nucleotides: 5. CDR3 DNA: TGTGCCAGCAGCCCCGGGACAGGGGGTTCAGATACGCAGTATTTT. Amino acid sequence: CASSPGTGGSDTQYF.

The rearrangement uses TRBV4-3 and TRBJ2-7; D may be TRBD1 or TRBD2 (6 bases each). Germline V gene sequence: CDR1 LGHNA, CDR2 YSLEER. This CDR3 has 13 residues. Deletions cut 0 bases from V and 9 bases from J, with 12 bases between. The CDR3 sequence is CASSQDLGGGQYF. DNA of the CDR3: TGCGCCAGCAGCCAAGATCTAGGGGGAGGGCAGTACTTC.